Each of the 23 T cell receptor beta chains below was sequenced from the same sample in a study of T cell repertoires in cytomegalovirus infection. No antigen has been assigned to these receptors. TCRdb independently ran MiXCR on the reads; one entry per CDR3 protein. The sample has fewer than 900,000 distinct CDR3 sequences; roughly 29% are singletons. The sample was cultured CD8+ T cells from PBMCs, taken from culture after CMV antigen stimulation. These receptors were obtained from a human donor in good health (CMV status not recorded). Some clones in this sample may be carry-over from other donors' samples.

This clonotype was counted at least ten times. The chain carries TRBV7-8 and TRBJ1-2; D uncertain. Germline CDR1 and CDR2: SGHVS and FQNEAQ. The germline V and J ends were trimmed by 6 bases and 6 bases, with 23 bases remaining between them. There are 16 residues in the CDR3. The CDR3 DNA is TGTGCCAGCAGTTACAGCGCCTCCAAATATACGGATGGCTACACCTTC. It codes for CASSYSASKYTDGYTF.

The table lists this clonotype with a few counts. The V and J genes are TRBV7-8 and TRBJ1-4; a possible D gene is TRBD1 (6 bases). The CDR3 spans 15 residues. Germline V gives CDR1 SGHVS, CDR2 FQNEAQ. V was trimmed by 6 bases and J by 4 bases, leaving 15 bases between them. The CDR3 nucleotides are TGTGCCAGCAGGTCCACGGACAGTCTTAATGAAAAACTGTTTTTT. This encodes CASRSTDSLNEKLFF.

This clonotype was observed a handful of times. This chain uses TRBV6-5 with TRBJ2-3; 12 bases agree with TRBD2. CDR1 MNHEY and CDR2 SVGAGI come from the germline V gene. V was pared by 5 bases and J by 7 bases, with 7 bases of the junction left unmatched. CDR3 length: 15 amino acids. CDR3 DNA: TGTGCCAGCAGTCCTTCTAGCGGGGGGGCCTATACGCAGTATTTT. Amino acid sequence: CASSPSSGGAYTQYF.

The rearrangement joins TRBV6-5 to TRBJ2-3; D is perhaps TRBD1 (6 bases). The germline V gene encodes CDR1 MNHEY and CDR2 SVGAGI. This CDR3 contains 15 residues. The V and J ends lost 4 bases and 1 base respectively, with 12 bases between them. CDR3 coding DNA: TGTGCCAGCAGTTTTTACAGGGATGGCACAGATACGCAGTATTTT. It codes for CASSFYRDGTDTQYF.

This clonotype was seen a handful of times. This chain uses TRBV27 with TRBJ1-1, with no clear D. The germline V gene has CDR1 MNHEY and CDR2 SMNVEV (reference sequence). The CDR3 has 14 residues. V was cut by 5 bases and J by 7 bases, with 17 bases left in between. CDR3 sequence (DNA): TGTGCCAGCAGTCCCCATTGGCGTAGTAGTGAAGCTTTCTTT. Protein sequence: CASSPHWRSSEAFF.

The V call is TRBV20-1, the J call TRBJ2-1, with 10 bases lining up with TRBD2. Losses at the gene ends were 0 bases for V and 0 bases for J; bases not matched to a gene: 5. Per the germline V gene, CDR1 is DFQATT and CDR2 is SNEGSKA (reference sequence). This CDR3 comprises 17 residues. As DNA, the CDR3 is TGCAGTGCTAGAGAACCAGCGGGGGGGAGCTCCTACAATGAGCAGTTCTTC. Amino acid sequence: CSAREPAGGSSYNEQFF.

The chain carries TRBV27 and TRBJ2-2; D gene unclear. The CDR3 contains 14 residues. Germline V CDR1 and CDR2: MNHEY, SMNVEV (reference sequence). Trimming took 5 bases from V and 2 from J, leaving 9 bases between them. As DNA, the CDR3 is TGTGCCAGCAGTCCCCTGGGCAACACCGGGGAGCTGTTTTTT. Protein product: CASSPLGNTGELFF.

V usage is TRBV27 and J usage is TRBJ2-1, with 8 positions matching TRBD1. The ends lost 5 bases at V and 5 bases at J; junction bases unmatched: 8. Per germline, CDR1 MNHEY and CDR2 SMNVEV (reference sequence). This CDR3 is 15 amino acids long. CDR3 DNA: TGTGCCAGCAGTACGGGGACAGGAGGCCACAATGAGCAGTTCTTC. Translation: CASSTGTGGHNEQFF.

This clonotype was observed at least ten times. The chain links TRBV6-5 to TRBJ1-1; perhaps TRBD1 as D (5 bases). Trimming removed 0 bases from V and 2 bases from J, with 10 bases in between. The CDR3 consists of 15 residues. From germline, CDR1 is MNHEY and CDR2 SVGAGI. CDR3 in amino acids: CASSYSRGLNTEAFF. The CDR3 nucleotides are TGTGCCAGCAGTTACTCTAGGGGACTCAACACTGAAGCTTTCTTT.

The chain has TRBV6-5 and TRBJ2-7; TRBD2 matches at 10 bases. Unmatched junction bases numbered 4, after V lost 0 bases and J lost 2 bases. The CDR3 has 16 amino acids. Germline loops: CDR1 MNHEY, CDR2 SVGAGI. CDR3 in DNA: TGTGCCAGCAGTTACTCCACTAGCGGGGAGACCTACGAGCAGTACTTC. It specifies CASSYSTSGETYEQYF.

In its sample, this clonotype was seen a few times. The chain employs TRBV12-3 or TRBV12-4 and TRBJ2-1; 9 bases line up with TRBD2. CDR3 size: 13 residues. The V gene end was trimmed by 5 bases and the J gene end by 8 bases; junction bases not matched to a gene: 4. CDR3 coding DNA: TGTGCCAGCAGTCGCGGGGGGGTGGATGAGCAGTTCTTC. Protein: CASSRGGVDEQFF.

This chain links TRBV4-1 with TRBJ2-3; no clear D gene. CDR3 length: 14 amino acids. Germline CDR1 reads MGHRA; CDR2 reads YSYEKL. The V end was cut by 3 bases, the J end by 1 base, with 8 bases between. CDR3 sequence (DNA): TGCGCCAGCAGCCAGGCGGACCGCACAGATACGCAGTATTTT. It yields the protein CASSQADRTDTQYF.

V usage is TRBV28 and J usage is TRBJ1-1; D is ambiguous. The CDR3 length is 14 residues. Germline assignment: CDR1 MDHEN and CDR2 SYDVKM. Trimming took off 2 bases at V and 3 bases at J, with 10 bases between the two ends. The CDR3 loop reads CASSLRGLDTEAFF. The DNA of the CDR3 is TGTGCCAGCAGTTTAAGAGGGTTGGACACTGAAGCTTTCTTT.

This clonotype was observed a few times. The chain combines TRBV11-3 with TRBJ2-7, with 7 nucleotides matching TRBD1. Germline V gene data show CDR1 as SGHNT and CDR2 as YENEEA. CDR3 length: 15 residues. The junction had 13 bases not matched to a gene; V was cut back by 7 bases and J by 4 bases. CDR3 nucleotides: TGTGCCAGCACCTCCCCGAGGGACAGAGAATACGAGCAGTACGTC. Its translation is CASTSPRDREYEQYV.

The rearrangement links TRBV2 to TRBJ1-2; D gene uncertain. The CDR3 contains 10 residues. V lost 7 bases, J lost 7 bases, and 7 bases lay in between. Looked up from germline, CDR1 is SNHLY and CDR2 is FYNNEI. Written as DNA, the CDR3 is TGTGCCAGCAATGACGGTGGCTACACCTTC. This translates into CASNDGGYTF.

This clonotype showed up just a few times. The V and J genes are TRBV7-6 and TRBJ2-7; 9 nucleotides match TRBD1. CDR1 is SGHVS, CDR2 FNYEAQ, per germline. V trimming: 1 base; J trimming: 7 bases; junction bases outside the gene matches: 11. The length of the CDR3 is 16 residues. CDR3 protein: CASSLGTGTGLGEQYF. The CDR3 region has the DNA TGTGCCAGCAGCTTAGGAACCGGGACAGGGTTAGGGGAGCAGTACTTC.

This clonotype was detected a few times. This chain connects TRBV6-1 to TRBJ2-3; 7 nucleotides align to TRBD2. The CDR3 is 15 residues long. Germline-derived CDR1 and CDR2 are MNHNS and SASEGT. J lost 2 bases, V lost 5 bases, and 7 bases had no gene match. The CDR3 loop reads CASSLSAGTTDTQYF. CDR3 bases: TGTGCCAGCAGTCTTTCAGCGGGGACCACAGATACGCAGTATTTT.

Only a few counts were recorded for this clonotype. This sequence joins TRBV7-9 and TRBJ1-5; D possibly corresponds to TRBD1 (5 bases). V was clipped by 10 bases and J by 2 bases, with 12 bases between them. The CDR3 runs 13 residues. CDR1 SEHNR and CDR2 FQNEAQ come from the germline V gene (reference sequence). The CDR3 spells CATSGFGNQPQHF. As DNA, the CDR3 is TGTGCCACCTCAGGGTTCGGCAATCAGCCCCAGCATTTT.

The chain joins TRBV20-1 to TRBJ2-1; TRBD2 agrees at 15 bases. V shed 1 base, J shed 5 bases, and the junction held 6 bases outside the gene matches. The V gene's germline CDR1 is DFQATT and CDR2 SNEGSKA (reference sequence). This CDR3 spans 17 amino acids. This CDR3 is CSARGTSGGGTHNEQFF. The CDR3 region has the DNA TGCAGTGCTAGAGGGACTAGCGGGGGGGGAACCCACAATGAGCAGTTCTTC.

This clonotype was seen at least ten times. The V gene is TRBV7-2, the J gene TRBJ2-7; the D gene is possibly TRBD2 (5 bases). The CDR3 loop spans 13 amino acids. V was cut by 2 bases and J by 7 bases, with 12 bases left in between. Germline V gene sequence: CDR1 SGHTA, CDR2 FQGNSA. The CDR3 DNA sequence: TGTGCCAGCAGCTTAAAAACGTCGGGGGAGCAGTACTTC. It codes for CASSLKTSGEQYF. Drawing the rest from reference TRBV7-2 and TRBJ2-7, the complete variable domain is GAGVSQSPSNKVTEKGKDVELRCDPISGHTALYWYRQSLGQGLEFLIYFQGNSAPDKSGLPSDRFSAERTGGSVSTLTIQRTQQEDSAVYLCASSLKTSGEQYFGPGTRLTVT.

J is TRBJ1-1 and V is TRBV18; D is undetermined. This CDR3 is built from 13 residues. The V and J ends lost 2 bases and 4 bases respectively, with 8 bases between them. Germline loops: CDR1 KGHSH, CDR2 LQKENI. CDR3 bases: TGTGCCAGCTCACCAGGGTACGGCACTGAAGCTTTCTTT. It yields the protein CASSPGYGTEAFF.

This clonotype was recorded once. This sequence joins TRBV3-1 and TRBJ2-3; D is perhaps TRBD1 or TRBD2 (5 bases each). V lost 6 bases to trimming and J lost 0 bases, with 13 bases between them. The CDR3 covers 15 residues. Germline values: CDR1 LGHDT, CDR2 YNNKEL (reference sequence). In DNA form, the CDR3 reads TGTGCCAGCAGTTACCAGGGACGTAGCACAGATACGCAGTATTTT. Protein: CASSYQGRSTDTQYF.

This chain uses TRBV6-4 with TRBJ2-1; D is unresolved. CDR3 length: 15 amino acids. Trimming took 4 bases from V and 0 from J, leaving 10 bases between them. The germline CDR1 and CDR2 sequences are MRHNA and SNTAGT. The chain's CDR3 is CASSADANSYNEQFF. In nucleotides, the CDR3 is TGTGCCAGCAGTGCGGACGCAAACTCCTACAATGAGCAGTTCTTC.